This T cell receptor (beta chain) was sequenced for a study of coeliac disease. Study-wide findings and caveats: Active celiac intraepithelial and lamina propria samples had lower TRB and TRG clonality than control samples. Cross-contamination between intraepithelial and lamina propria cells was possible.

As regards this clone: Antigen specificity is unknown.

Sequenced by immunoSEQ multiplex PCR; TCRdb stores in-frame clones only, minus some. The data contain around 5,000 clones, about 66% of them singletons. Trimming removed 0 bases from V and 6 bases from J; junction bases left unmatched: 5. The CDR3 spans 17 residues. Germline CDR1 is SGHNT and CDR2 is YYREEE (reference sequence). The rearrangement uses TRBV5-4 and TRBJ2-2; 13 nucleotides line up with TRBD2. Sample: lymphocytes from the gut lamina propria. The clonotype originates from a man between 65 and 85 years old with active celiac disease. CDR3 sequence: CASSLGLAGGRAGELFF. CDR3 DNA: TGTGCCAGCAGCTTGGGACTAGCGGGAGGAAGGGCCGGGGAGCTGTTTTTT.